The subject of this entry is one TCR beta chain. Its antigen is not identified. This sample stems from a study of cytomegalovirus exposure and HLA in healthy donors. Amplification used 60 Vbeta primers and 13 Jbeta primers. Clones were sequenced by immunoSEQ multiplex PCR, and TCRdb holds only the in-frame ones, with some missing. The sample holds some 120,000 clones, roughly 82% seen once. Notes on the study in general: The authors later found most CMV-associated TCR beta chains appeared HLA-restricted. Many donors carried some public TCRs, although rarity characterized most TCR sequences. HLA allele associations emerged for some 16,000 TCR beta sequences in a later analysis, at 0.05 false discovery rate.

This CDR3 spans 18 amino acids. Germline CDR1 and CDR2: MGHRA and YSYEKL. V dropped 1 base and J dropped 2; count of bases not matched to a gene: 6. This chain connects TRBV4-1 to TRBJ2-7; the match to TRBD2 covers 15 bases. The clonotype comes from a woman in her late teens or twenties in good health and CMV-seropositive. Sequenced: PBMCs. The chain's CDR3 is CASSQGGLAGGLTYEQYF. The DNA of the CDR3 is TGCGCCAGCAGCCAAGGGGGACTAGCGGGGGGCCTTACCTACGAGCAGTACTTC.